This T cell receptor beta chain was sequenced for a study of T-cell memory formation after mild COVID-19. Study at large: TCR clusters mostly belonged to single donors. General study results and limits: Later expanders leaned CD4+, whereas day 15 to 85 contracting clones were balanced CD4/CD8. Pre-infection memory contained some responding clones, which suggested that cross-reactive memory had joined.

About this clonotype: Its antigen is unidentified.

A 5'RACE reaction primed in the constant segment made cDNA libraries of TCR alpha and TCR beta, and these carried sample barcodes and UMIs. TCRdb used MiXCR to reprocess the 5' RACE reads, holding one entry per CDR3 protein. The sample contains 450,000 or so distinct CDR3 sequences, around a quarter of which appear only once. CDR3 length: 16 residues. Germline loops: CDR1 LNHNV, CDR2 YYDKDF (reference sequence). Trimming took 8 bases from V and 4 from J; bases not matched to a gene: 15. This sequence was found in an adult woman who had mild COVID-19 (a few samples of this study predate the infection). Cell type and time point are not known. The V gene is TRBV15, the J gene TRBJ2-5, with TRBD2 matching 8 bases. The sample consisted of PBMCs or a T cell subset sorted from them (not recorded which). The CDR3 is CATQPGPPGGVETQYF. The CDR3 DNA sequence: TGTGCCACCCAACCCGGTCCTCCGGGAGGGGTAGAGACCCAGTACTTC.